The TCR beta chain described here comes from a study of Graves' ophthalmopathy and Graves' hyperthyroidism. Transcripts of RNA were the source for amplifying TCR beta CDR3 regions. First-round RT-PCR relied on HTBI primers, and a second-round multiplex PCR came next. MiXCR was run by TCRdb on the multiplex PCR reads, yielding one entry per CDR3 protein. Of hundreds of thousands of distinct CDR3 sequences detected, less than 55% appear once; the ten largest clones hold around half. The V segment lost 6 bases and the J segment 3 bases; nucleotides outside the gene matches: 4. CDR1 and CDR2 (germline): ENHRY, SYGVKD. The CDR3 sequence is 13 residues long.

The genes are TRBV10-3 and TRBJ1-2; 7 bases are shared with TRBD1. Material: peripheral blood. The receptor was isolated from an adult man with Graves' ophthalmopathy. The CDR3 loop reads CAISYRGHYGYTF. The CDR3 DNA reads TGTGCCATCAGCTACAGGGGACACTATGGCTACACCTTC.